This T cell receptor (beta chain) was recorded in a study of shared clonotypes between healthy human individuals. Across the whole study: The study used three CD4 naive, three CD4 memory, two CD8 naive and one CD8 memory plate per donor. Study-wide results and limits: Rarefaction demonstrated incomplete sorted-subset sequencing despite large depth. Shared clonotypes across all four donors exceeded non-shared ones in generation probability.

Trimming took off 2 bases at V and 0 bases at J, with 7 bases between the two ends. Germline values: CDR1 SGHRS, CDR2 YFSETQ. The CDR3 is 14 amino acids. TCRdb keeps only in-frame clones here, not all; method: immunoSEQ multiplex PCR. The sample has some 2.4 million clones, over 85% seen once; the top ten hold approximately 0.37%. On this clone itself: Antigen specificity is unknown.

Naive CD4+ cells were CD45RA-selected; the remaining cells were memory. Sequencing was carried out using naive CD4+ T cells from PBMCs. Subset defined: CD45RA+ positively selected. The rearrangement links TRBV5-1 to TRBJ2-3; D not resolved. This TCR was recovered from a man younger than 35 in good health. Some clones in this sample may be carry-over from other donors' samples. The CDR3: CASSLVLSTDTQYF. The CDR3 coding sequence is TGCGCCAGCAGCTTAGTCCTAAGCACAGATACGCAGTATTTT.